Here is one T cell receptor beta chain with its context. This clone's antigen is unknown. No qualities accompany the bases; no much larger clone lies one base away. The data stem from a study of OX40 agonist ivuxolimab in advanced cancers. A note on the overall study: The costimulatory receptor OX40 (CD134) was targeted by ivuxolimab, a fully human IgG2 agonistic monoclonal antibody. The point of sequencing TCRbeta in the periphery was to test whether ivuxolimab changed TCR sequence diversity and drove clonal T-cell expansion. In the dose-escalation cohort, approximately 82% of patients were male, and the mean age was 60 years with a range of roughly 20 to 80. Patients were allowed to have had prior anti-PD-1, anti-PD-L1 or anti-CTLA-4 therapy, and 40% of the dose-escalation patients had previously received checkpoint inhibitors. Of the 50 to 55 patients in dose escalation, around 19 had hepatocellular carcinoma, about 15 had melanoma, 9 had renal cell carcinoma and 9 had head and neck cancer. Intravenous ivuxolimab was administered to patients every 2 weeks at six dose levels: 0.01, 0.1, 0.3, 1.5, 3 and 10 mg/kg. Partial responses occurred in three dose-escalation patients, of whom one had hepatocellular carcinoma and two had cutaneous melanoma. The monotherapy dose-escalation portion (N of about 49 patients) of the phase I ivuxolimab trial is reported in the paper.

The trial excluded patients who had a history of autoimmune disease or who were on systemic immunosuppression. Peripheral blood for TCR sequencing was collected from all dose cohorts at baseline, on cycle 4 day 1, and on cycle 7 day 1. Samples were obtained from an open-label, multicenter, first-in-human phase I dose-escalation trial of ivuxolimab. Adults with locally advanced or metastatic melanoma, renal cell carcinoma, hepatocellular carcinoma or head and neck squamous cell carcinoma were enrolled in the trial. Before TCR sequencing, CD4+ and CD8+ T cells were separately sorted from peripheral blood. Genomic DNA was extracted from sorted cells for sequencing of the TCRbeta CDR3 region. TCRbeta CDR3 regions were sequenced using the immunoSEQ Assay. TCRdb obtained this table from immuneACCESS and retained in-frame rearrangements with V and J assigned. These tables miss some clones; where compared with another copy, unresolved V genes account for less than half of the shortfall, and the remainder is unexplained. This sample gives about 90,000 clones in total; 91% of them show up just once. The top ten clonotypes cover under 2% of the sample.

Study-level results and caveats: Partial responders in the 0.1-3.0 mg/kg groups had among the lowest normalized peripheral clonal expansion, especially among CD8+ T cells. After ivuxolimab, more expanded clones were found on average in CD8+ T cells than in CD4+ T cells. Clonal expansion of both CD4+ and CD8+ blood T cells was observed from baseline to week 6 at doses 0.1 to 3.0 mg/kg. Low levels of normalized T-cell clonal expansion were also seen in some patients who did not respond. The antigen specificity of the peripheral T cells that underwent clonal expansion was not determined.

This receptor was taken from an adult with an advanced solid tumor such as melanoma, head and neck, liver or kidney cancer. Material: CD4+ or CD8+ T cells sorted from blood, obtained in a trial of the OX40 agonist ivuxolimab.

The CDR3 protein sequence reads: CASSALGGNQPQHF. DNA sequence: TGTGCCAGCAGCGCACTTGGTGGCAATCAGCCCCAGCATTTT. The rearranged segments are TRBV9 and TRBJ1-5; the D gene is not confidently resolved. Reading the germline V gene gives CDR1 SGDLS and CDR2 YYNGEE. Relative to germline, V is 3 bases shorter and J is 2 bases shorter, with 9 bases between their ends. Measured from the cysteine to the phenylalanine, the CDR3 is 14 residues long. The entry retains the CDR3 DNA only, 42 bases that are in frame from base 1.